The 28 T cell receptor beta chains reported below all come from one sample, sequenced in a study of T cells after yellow fever vaccination. Each CDR3 protein gets one entry after TCRdb re-called the 5' RACE reads with MiXCR. The table shows about 170,000 distinct CDR3 sequences, with approximately 10% occurring only once. The specimen was CD8+ T cells sorted from PBMCs, collected 15 days after the yellow fever booster vaccination. The receptors here all came from a man aged 18 to 30 who received the YFV17D yellow fever vaccine.

Only a few counts were recorded for this clonotype. CDR3 DNA: TGTGCCACCAGTGATTTGCAGGACCCTGGCACAGATACGCAGTATTTT. Encoded protein: CATSDLQDPGTDTQYF. The chain combines TRBV24-1 with TRBJ2-3; no definite D call. The CDR3 length is 16 residues. Deletions cut 0 bases from V and 1 base from J, with 10 bases between. Germline assignment: CDR1 KGHDR and CDR2 SFDVKD.

There are many counts of this clonotype. The rearrangement links TRBV29-1 to TRBJ2-3; TRBD2 agrees at 8 bases. CDR1 and CDR2 (germline): SQVTM, ANQGSEA. CDR3 length equals 14 residues. With V trimmed by 4 bases and J by 1 base, 4 bases remained unmatched. The chain's CDR3 is CSVGVAGRTDTQYF. CDR3 bases: TGCAGCGTTGGGGTAGCGGGGCGCACAGATACGCAGTATTTT.

There are many counts of this clonotype. CDR3 in amino acids: CASSYSFGTSGAMEQFF. The CDR3 DNA follows: TGTGCCAGCAGTTACTCGTTCGGGACTAGCGGGGCCATGGAGCAGTTCTTC. The chain joins TRBV6-5 to TRBJ2-1; TRBD2 matches at 13 bases. The germline V gene encodes CDR1 MNHEY and CDR2 SVGAGI. J was trimmed by 10 bases and V by 0 bases; bases with no gene match: 9. There are 17 residues in the CDR3.

In this sample, this clonotype turned up a few times. The chain recombines TRBV30 with TRBJ2-5; D not resolved. The length of the CDR3 is 14 residues. V shed 0 bases and J shed 0 bases, with 8 bases lying between them. CDR1 is GTSNPN and CDR2 is SVGIG in the germline V gene (reference sequence). The CDR3 protein is CAWSVRRYQETQYF. In DNA form, the CDR3 reads TGTGCCTGGAGTGTACGGAGATACCAAGAGACCCAGTACTTC. The full variable domain, rest sourced from reference TRBV30 and TRBJ2-5, is SQTIHQWPATLVQPVGSPLSLECTVEGTSNPNLYWYRQAAGRGLQLLFYSVGIGQISSEVPQNLSASRPQDRQFILSSKKLLLSDSGFYLCAWSVRRYQETQYFGPGTRLLVL.

The genes are TRBV29-1 and TRBJ2-5, with 9 bases matching TRBD1. Germline loops: CDR1 SQVTM, CDR2 ANQGSEA. Losses at the gene ends were 6 bases for V and 5 bases for J; bases not matched to a gene: 7. There are 13 residues in the CDR3. This chain's CDR3 is CSVRQGVGETQYF. The CDR3 DNA follows: TGCAGCGTCAGACAGGGGGTAGGGGAGACCCAGTACTTC.

This chain uses TRBV27 with TRBJ1-3; D call uncertain. There are 13 residues in the CDR3. V lost 6 bases and J lost 4, with 10 bases in between. The germline gives CDR1 MNHEY, CDR2 SMNVEV (reference sequence). CDR3 amino acids: CASSRIEGNTIYF. The CDR3, as DNA: TGTGCCAGCAGCCGCATAGAAGGAAACACCATATATTTT.

A few counts support this clonotype. The chain carries TRBV29-1 and TRBJ2-7, with D perhaps TRBD2 (7 bases). V lost 3 bases and J lost 7, with 16 bases in between. The CDR3 has 13 amino acids. Germline values: CDR1 SQVTM, CDR2 ANQGSEA. The CDR3 region has the DNA TGCAGCGTTGACCCAGGGGAGGGTCGGGAGCAGTACTTC. This gives the protein CSVDPGEGREQYF.

This clonotype was seen only a few times. This chain connects TRBV6-5 to TRBJ2-4, with D tentatively TRBD1 (6 bases). The CDR3 has 14 amino acids. Trimming took 4 bases from V and 1 from J, leaving 8 bases between them. Germline V gene sequence: CDR1 MNHEY, CDR2 SVGAGI. The CDR3 reads CASSWGHAKNIQYF. For the CDR3, the DNA is TGTGCCAGCAGTTGGGGACATGCCAAAAACATTCAGTACTTC.

The chain carries TRBV11-2 and TRBJ1-2, with D unresolved. The V gene lost 9 bases and the J gene lost 4 bases, with 15 bases spanning the gap. This CDR3 comprises 13 residues. Germline CDR1 SGHAT, CDR2 FQNNGV. The CDR3 nucleotides read TGTGCCAGGTTCCCGGGCAGGACCTATGGCTACACCTTC. Its translation is CARFPGRTYGYTF. Together with reference TRBV11-2 and TRBJ1-2, the CDR3 gives the full variable domain: EAGVAQSPRYKIIEKRQSVAFWCNPISGHATLYWYQQILGQGPKLLIQFQNNGVVDDSQLPKDRFSAERLKGVDSTLKIQPAKLEDSAVYLCARFPGRTYGYTFGSGTRLTVV.

This chain links TRBV5-1 with TRBJ2-7; 8 bases are shared with TRBD1. V shed 2 bases, J shed 3 bases, and the junction held 22 bases outside the gene matches. This CDR3 comprises 20 residues. The germline gives CDR1 SGHRS, CDR2 YFSETQ. DNA of the CDR3: TGCGCCAGCAGCTTTTTGGGGGATGGGGTTGGGACAGGCACCGGCTACGAGCAGTACTTC. Its translation: CASSFLGDGVGTGTGYEQYF.

A few counts support this clonotype. This sequence joins TRBV7-2 and TRBJ2-3; 7 positions match TRBD2. Germline lookup yields CDR1 SGHTA and CDR2 FQGNSA. CDR3 length: 16 residues. The junction had 8 bases not matched to a gene; V was cut back by 5 bases and J by 0 bases. CDR3 residues: CASSARDYLSTDTQYF. The CDR3 DNA sequence: TGTGCCAGCAGCGCCCGGGACTACCTGAGCACAGATACGCAGTATTTT. The full variable domain, rest sourced from reference TRBV7-2 and TRBJ2-3, is GAGVSQSPSNKVTEKGKDVELRCDPISGHTALYWYRQSLGQGLEFLIYFQGNSAPDKSGLPSDRFSAERTGGSVSTLTIQRTQQEDSAVYLCASSARDYLSTDTQYFGPGTRLTVL.

V usage is TRBV27 and J usage is TRBJ2-6; perhaps TRBD1 as D (6 bases). Germline V gene data show CDR1 as MNHEY and CDR2 as SMNVEV (reference sequence). V was clipped by 1 base and J by 4 bases, with 11 bases between them. The CDR3 has 16 residues. This CDR3 is CASSLLGATGANVLTF. CDR3 DNA sequence: TGTGCCAGCAGTTTATTGGGGGCAACAGGGGCCAACGTCCTGACTTTC. The complete variable domain, with remaining parts taken from reference TRBV27 and TRBJ2-6, reads EAQVTQNPRYLITVTGKKLTVTCSQNMNHEYMSWYRQDPGLGLRQIYYSMNVEVTDKGDVPEGYKVSRKEKRNFPLILESPSPNQTSLYFCASSLLGATGANVLTFGAGSRLTVL.

CDR3 bases: TGTGCCAGCAACTTACGCGGGAGCTCTAGCACAGATACGCAGTATTTT. Protein product: CASNLRGSSSTDTQYF. J is TRBJ2-3 and V is TRBV6-2 or TRBV6-3, with 7 bases fitting TRBD2. V was clipped by 7 bases and J by 0 bases; unmatched bases: 10. CDR1 is MNHEY, CDR2 SVGEGT, per germline. The CDR3 spans 16 residues.

This clonotype has just a few counts. The chain couples TRBV10-3 to TRBJ2-1, with 8 bases matching TRBD1. Germline lookup yields CDR1 ENHRY and CDR2 SYGVKD. CDR3 size: 12 residues. V lost 10 bases to trimming and J lost 8 bases; unmatched junction nucleotides: 7. This chain's CDR3 is CATGTGADEQFF. In nucleotides, the CDR3 is TGTGCCACAGGGACAGGTGCGGATGAGCAGTTCTTC.

The sample holds many counts of this clonotype. The CDR3, as DNA: TGTGCCACCAGCAGACACAGGGACAGGGCGGTTATTTCGCAGTACTTC. Its translation: CATSRHRDRAVISQYF. The chain carries TRBV15 and TRBJ2-7, with 9 bases aligning to TRBD1. This CDR3 region has 16 residues. Germline values: CDR1 LNHNV, CDR2 YYDKDF (reference sequence). The junction had 14 bases not matched to a gene; V was cut back by 2 bases and J by 9 bases.

This clonotype showed up just a few times. The V call is TRBV19, the J call TRBJ1-1; D call uncertain. Germline V lookup: CDR1 LNHDA, CDR2 SQIVND (reference sequence). With 5 bases removed from V and 4 bases from J, the gap between germline ends came to 11 bases. This CDR3 is built from 13 residues. CDR3 DNA: TGTGCCAGTAGTGTTGGACGGCTCACTGAAGCTTTCTTT. This sequence encodes CASSVGRLTEAFF.

This clonotype was counted between two and nine times. J is TRBJ2-3 and V is TRBV4-1, with 12 bases aligning to TRBD2. This CDR3 has 16 amino acids. The V gene's germline CDR1 is MGHRA and CDR2 YSYEKL. The V and J ends lost 6 bases and 2 bases, in that order; junction bases with no gene match: 6. Here the CDR3 DNA reads TGCGCCAGCAGAGTCCTAGCGGGGGGGAACACAGATACGCAGTATTTT. It yields the protein CASRVLAGGNTDTQYF.

The sample holds many counts of this clonotype. V and J are TRBV29-1 and TRBJ2-3, with 13 bases aligning to TRBD2. V shed 3 bases and J 3 bases; nucleotides not matched to a gene: 6. This CDR3 region has 16 residues. The germline gives CDR1 SQVTM, CDR2 ANQGSEA. The CDR3 region has the DNA TGCAGCGTTGACGGACTAGCGGGGGTTCTAACAGATACGCAGTATTTT. This encodes CSVDGLAGVLTDTQYF.

The chain links TRBV19 to TRBJ2-4, with 10 bases that match TRBD2. V lost 10 bases and J lost 6; bases outside the gene matches: 6. Per germline, CDR1 LNHDA and CDR2 SQIVND (reference sequence). The CDR3 spans 13 residues. CDR3 residues: CATSGLALNIQYF. The CDR3 DNA sequence: TGTGCCACTTCGGGACTAGCGCTAAACATTCAGTACTTC.

V and J are TRBV20-1 and TRBJ2-5; a possible D gene is TRBD1 (7 bases). Per germline, CDR1 DFQATT and CDR2 SNEGSKA (reference sequence). The CDR3 totals 12 residues. V was clipped by 3 bases and J by 5 bases, with 10 bases between them. CDR3 sequence (DNA): TGCAGTGCTAGTCAGGGGGGCGAGACCCAGTACTTC. This translates into CSASQGGETQYF.

In its sample, this clonotype was seen a few times. The chain recombines TRBV7-9 with TRBJ1-6; unclear D gene. Germline CDR1 SEHNR, CDR2 FQNEAQ (reference sequence). The CDR3 loop spans 13 amino acids. Trimming shortened V by 4 bases and J by 8 bases, and 9 bases separated the two germline ends. This CDR3 is CASSSLDYSPLHF. In nucleotides, the CDR3 is TGTGCCAGCAGCTCCCTGGACTATTCACCCCTCCACTTT. The variable domain in full, with the rest retrieved from reference TRBV7-9 and TRBJ1-6, is DTGVSQNPRHKITKRGQNVTFRCDPISEHNRLYWYRQTLGQGPEFLTYFQNEAQLEKSRLLSDRFSAERPKGSFSTLEIQRTEQGDSAMYLCASSSLDYSPLHFGNGTRLTVT.

The chain employs TRBV28 and TRBJ1-2; 8 bases fit TRBD1. The CDR3 totals 16 residues. From germline, CDR1 is MDHEN and CDR2 SYDVKM. The V and J ends lost 5 bases and 0 bases, in that order; junction bases with no gene match: 8. The CDR3 protein is CASSPITTGANYGYTF. The CDR3, as DNA: TGTGCCAGCAGTCCTATTACGACAGGGGCTAACTATGGCTACACCTTC.

CDR3 nucleotide sequence: TGCGCCAGCAGCTCGCAAAGGGTTGATACGCAGTATTTT. Its translation: CASSSQRVDTQYF. The chain combines TRBV5-1 with TRBJ2-3, with unresolved D. The CDR3 is made up of 13 amino acids. Trimming left V 3 bases short and J 6 bases short, with 11 bases between. In germline, CDR1 is SGHRS, CDR2 YFSETQ.

CDR3 residues: CSARRRLAVLEDTQYF. CDR3 sequence (DNA): TGCAGTGCCCGAAGGCGTCTAGCGGTCCTCGAAGATACGCAGTATTTT. The chain links TRBV20-1 to TRBJ2-3; 7 bases match TRBD2. This CDR3 contains 16 residues. V was pared by 6 bases and J by 5 bases, with 17 bases of the junction left unmatched. Germline CDR1 and CDR2: DFQATT and SNEGSKA (reference sequence).

This clonotype was found a few times. The CDR3 is CASSFSGTGPGELFF. As DNA, the CDR3 is TGTGCCAGCAGCTTTTCCGGGACAGGCCCCGGGGAGCTGTTTTTT. The chain employs TRBV7-9 and TRBJ2-2, with 8 bases fitting TRBD1. J gave up 6 bases and V 3 bases, and 6 bases lay outside the gene matches. Germline lookup yields CDR1 SEHNR and CDR2 FQNEAQ (reference sequence). The CDR3 contains 15 residues.

There are a few counts of this clonotype. J is TRBJ2-5 and V is TRBV7-2; D may be TRBD1 (6 bases). The V gene lost 5 bases and the J gene lost 5 bases, with 18 bases spanning the gap. CDR3 size: 15 residues. Germline values: CDR1 SGHTA, CDR2 FQGNSA. The CDR3 sequence is CASSIYDRLKETQYF. The CDR3 nucleotides are TGTGCCAGCAGCATATATGACAGGTTGAAGGAGACCCAGTACTTC.

The chain combines TRBV4-1 with TRBJ2-5, with TRBD1 as a possible D gene (5 bases). The CDR3 is 14 amino acids. The germline V gene encodes CDR1 MGHRA and CDR2 YSYEKL. The ends were cut back, 5 bases at V and 1 base at J, with 11 bases in the middle. The DNA of the CDR3 is TGCGCCAGCAGCAGGGGTGAAACCCAAGAGACCCAGTACTTC. Translation: CASSRGETQETQYF.

V and J are TRBV27 and TRBJ1-1; TRBD1 matches at 11 bases. The length of the CDR3 is 18 residues. Germline loops: CDR1 MNHEY, CDR2 SMNVEV (reference sequence). V dropped 5 bases and J dropped 1; count of bases not matched to a gene: 12. CDR3 sequence reads: CASSPYLGQGARNTEAFF. The CDR3 nucleotides read TGTGCCAGCAGTCCATACCTCGGACAGGGGGCACGGAACACTGAAGCTTTCTTT.